This TCR beta chain came from a study of cytomegalovirus exposure and HLA in healthy donors. Points from the study as a whole: Common viral pathogens (according to a later analysis) appeared linked to several of the most significant clusters. On later analysis, the bulk of CMV-associated TCR beta chains appeared to be HLA-restricted. V- and J-gene trimming of TCR beta was linked (in a later analysis) to a missense DCLRE1C variant.

J was trimmed by 14 bases and V by 5 bases; bases with no gene match: 6. Per germline, CDR1 SGHVS and CDR2 FQNEAQ. CDR3 size: 14 residues. As for this clone: Its antigen is unidentified.

13 Jbeta primers and 60 Vbeta primers were used for the PCR. Repertoires were generated with immunoSEQ multiplex PCR, while TCRdb's copy carries only in-frame clones and drops some. This sample carries 60,000 to 70,000 clones, about four fifths of them seen once, and the ten largest clones take about 4.1%. The sequenced material came from PBMCs. The source of this sequence is a young woman in good health and CMV-seronegative. The chain links TRBV7-8 to TRBJ2-1, with 16 bases lining up with TRBD2. This CDR3 reads CASSIGTSGGAKFF. In DNA form, the CDR3 reads TGTGCCAGCAGCATTGGGACTAGCGGGGGGGCCAAGTTCTTC. The full variable domain, completed using reference TRBV7-8 and TRBJ2-1, is GAGVSQSPRYKVAKRGQDVALRCDPISGHVSLFWYQQALGQGPEFLTYFQNEAQLDKSGLPSDRFFAERPEGSVSTLKIQRTQQEDSAVYLCASSIGTSGGAKFFGPGTRLTVL.